Included here is one T cell receptor (beta chain) sequence, with context. Antigen: not known. This sample is part of a study of T cell clones after liver transplantation. Study-level information: A pre-transplant mixed lymphocyte reaction with TCRbeta sequencing defined graft-donor-reactive clones followed in post-transplant blood. Study-wide results and limits: In a couple of subjects, few donor cells limited the measurable donor-reactive repertoire. A significant post-transplant drop in circulating graft-donor-reactive CD4 TCRbeta sequences occurred in most of the 8 subjects. Graft donor-reactive T cells possibly entered the graft instead of undergoing deletion.

V lost 2 bases and J 5 bases, leaving 12 bases between the germline ends. The CDR3 is 14 residues long. Looked up from germline, CDR1 is KGHSH and CDR2 is LQKENI. Libraries were prepared by immunoSEQ multiplex PCR; TCRdb keeps only in-frame clonotypes and omits some of them. This sample has fewer than 85,000 clones, with about 80% found just once. Here the sequenced sample was CD4+ T cells from blood, taken 12 months after liver transplant. This sequence was found in a human patient who received a liver transplant. The T cells may come from the graft donor. This chain uses TRBV18 with TRBJ1-1; D ambiguous. CDR3 loop: CASSPWQEFTEAFF. The CDR3 bases are TGTGCCAGCTCACCATGGCAGGAATTTACTGAAGCTTTCTTT.